The text below deals with one TCR beta chain. Just one base apart from a much larger clone, this may be a read error. Unique molecular identifiers were used to barcode this TCRbeta library. Using its own MiXCR run on the PCR reads, TCRdb lists one record per CDR3 protein. The sample holds 90,000 to 100,000 distinct CDR3 sequences, about 12% seen once. V lost 5 bases and J 10 bases, leaving 14 bases between the germline ends. The CDR3 is made up of 12 amino acids. CDR1 is SGHAT and CDR2 is FQNNGV in the germline V gene. The sample originates from a study of T-cell reconstitution after alpha-beta-depleted transplantation in children.

Sequenced material: PBMCs from the stem cell graft donor, taken from the stem cell graft. The V gene is TRBV11-2, the J gene TRBJ1-2; no definite D call. The sequence was obtained from a human donor who donated a stem cell graft to a child with inherited bone marrow failure. For the CDR3, the DNA is TGTGCCAGCAGCCGGACGAAAGCCTTCTACACCTTC. The encoded protein is CASSRTKAFYTF.